The rows below give T cell receptor beta chains drawn from one sample of a study of blood T cell repertoires in COVID-19. This table comes from immunoSEQ multiplex PCR, and its TCRdb copy is limited to in-frame clones, with some not included. The table records roughly 250,000 clones, roughly 80% of them present only once. The specimen was peripheral blood. Receptors originate from a woman of 80 years or more with acute or convalescent COVID-19. CDR3s leave out the opening cysteine and the closing phenylalanine or tryptophan. The order of the fields is CDR3 length, J gene, V gene, CDR3 protein.

length: 16; J: TRBJ1-6; V: TRBV28; CDR3: ASSLMLQGAEINSPLH
length: 13; J: TRBJ1-6; V: TRBV5-1; CDR3: ASSLSRQGDSPLH
length: 12; J: TRBJ1-2; V: TRBV18; CDR3: ASSGTGPNYGYT
length: 12; J: TRBJ1-1; V: TRBV19; CDR3: ASSPGGSNTEAF
length: 14; J: TRBJ1-6; V: TRBV25-1; CDR3: ASSETGLPYNSPLH
length: 12; J: TRBJ2-5; V: TRBV2; CDR3: ASSVSRTQETQY
length: 15; J: TRBJ2-3; V: TRBV2; CDR3: ASSEARLAGGTDTQY
length: 12; J: TRBJ2-5; V: TRBV7-2; CDR3: ASRIAGFLETQY
length: 15; J: TRBJ1-6; V: TRBV27; CDR3: ASSFGAPGQAYSPLH
length: 12; J: TRBJ1-4; V: TRBV18; CDR3: ASSYGSTNEKLF
length: 9; J: TRBJ2-1; V: TRBV28; CDR3: ASTVFNEQF
length: 12; J: TRBJ1-5; V: TRBV2; CDR3: AKGQREPNQPQH
length: 13; J: TRBJ2-7; V: TRBV7-8; CDR3: ASSLGGSSSYEQY
length: 11; J: TRBJ1-5; V: TRBV19; CDR3: ASTETGLQPQH
length: 13; J: TRBJ2-1; V: TRBV11-2; CDR3: ASSLGQGANNEQF
length: 14; J: TRBJ1-2; V: TRBV7-3; CDR3: ANFTIGQTREYGYT
length: 12; J: TRBJ2-1; V: TRBV28; CDR3: AASERGPYNEQF
length: 13; J: TRBJ1-6; V: TRBV5-1; CDR3: ASSLRETYNSPLH
length: 15; J: TRBJ1-3; V: TRBV18; CDR3: ASSPLPPGDSGNTIY
length: 13; J: TRBJ1-5; V: TRBV30; CDR3: AWSVRQGSNQPQH
length: 12; J: TRBJ1-5; V: TRBV18; CDR3: ASSPPTGTNLKH
length: 11; J: TRBJ2-2; V: TRBV19; CDR3: ASSMQGSGELF
length: 12; J: TRBJ1-6; V: TRBV7-3; CDR3: ASSFERYNSPLH
length: 15; J: TRBJ1-6; V: TRBV28; CDR3: ASSPSQGATYNSPLH
length: 18; J: TRBJ2-6; V: TRBV18; CDR3: ASSRTDRLSALSGANVLT
length: 13; J: TRBJ2-3; V: TRBV5-1; CDR3: ASSVAGGSTDTQY
length: 14; J: TRBJ2-1; V: TRBV3-1/TRBV3-2; CDR3: ASSPRGAGRYNEQF
length: 16; J: TRBJ2-3; V: TRBV5-1; CDR3: ASSLGRGGHASTDTQY
length: 13; J: TRBJ1-1; V: TRBV19; CDR3: ASSIEGLRNTEAF
length: 13; J: TRBJ2-2; V: TRBV5-1; CDR3: ASSSGTANTGELF
length: 12; J: TRBJ2-7; V: TRBV18; CDR3: ASSGQRSSYEQY
length: 12; J: TRBJ1-4; V: TRBV14; CDR3: ASSQVPMNEKLF
length: 11; J: TRBJ2-7; V: TRBV5-1; CDR3: ASSWTGANEQY
length: 13; J: TRBJ2-5; V: TRBV7-3; CDR3: ASSPSGGWEETQY
length: 13; J: TRBJ2-2; V: TRBV12-5; CDR3: ASGLVLRGTGELF
length: 13; J: TRBJ2-2; V: TRBV19; CDR3: ASTYRGGGTGELF
length: 13; J: TRBJ1-2; V: TRBV19; CDR3: ASTPLGGSGYGYT
length: 13; J: TRBJ1-4; V: TRBV25-1; CDR3: ASSESVPGGEKLF
length: 10; J: TRBJ1-3; V: TRBV30; CDR3: ASQRSGNTIY
length: 13; J: TRBJ2-7; V: TRBV27; CDR3: ASSLLGQGVYEQY
length: 13; J: TRBJ2-3; V: TRBV5-5; CDR3: ASSFFDRGTDTQY
length: 13; J: TRBJ2-4; V: TRBV27; CDR3: ASSCSGVAKNIQY
length: 12; J: TRBJ1-2; V: TRBV28; CDR3: ASSHPVAPYGYT
length: 12; J: TRBJ1-1; V: TRBV7-2; CDR3: ASTLGRGNTEAF
length: 13; J: TRBJ2-6; V: TRBV2; CDR3: ASTSTGVGANVLT
length: 13; J: TRBJ2-3; V: TRBV5-1; CDR3: ASTLPLAGADTQY
length: 13; J: TRBJ1-1; V: TRBV2; CDR3: ASSRDSIPNTEAF